This record concerns one TCR beta chain sequence. This table comes from immunoSEQ multiplex PCR, and its TCRdb copy is limited to in-frame clones, with some not included. This table holds 300,000 to 400,000 clones, more than 75% found once. This entry belongs to a study of blood T cell repertoires in COVID-19. V was pared by 3 bases and J by 1 base, with 21 bases between. In germline, CDR1 is MNHNS, CDR2 SASEGT. CDR3 size: 18 residues. V gene TRBV6-1 combines with J gene TRBJ1-2; possibly TRBD1 for D (6 bases). The sequence came from a middle-aged man with active or convalescent COVID-19. Sequenced sample: peripheral blood. The CDR3 region has the DNA TGTGCCAGCAGTGAGGCCAGGGGCTATACGAAGGATAACTATGGCTACACCTTC. This translates into CASSEARGYTKDNYGYTF.